One and the same sample provided the 20 T cell receptor beta chains below, sequenced in a study of CD8+ T cells in alopecia areata. Following RNA extraction, reverse transcription yielded cDNA that acted as the sequencing template. Repertoires were generated with immunoSEQ multiplex PCR, while TCRdb's copy carries only in-frame clones and drops some. The sample consists of about 220,000 clones, more than 45% of them appearing once. Treatment defined: oral pan-JAK inhibitor, 5-10 mg twice daily. The starting material was CD4+ T cells sorted from blood, obtained at week 4, from a patient treated with tofacitinib. The receptor set was obtained from a human donor with alopecia areata.

This chain uses TRBV25-1 with TRBJ1-4, with unresolved D. CDR3 size: 13 residues. Trimming left V 5 bases short and J 8 bases short, with 12 bases between. The germline CDR1 and CDR2 sequences are MGHDK and SYGVNS. The DNA for the CDR3 is TGTGCCAGCAGTTCGATGATGGGGGAAAAACTGTTTTTT. Translation gives CASSSMMGEKLFF.

V usage is TRBV30 and J usage is TRBJ2-1; 8 bases agree with TRBD2. Germline V CDR1 and CDR2: GTSNPN, SVGIG (reference sequence). J lost 2 bases, V lost 3 bases, and 6 bases had no gene match. CDR3 length: 15 residues. As DNA, the CDR3 is TGTGCCTGGAGCGGGGGGGCCGGAGCCTACAATGAGCAGTTCTTC. This codes for CAWSGGAGAYNEQFF.

The genes are TRBV2 and TRBJ1-4; TRBD1 agrees at 7 bases. The germline gives CDR1 SNHLY, CDR2 FYNNEI. CDR3 length: 17 amino acids. Trimming removed 4 bases from V and 0 bases from J; junction bases left unmatched: 8. CDR3 residues: CASSAYGQAATNEKLFF. The CDR3 nucleotides are TGTGCCAGCAGTGCATACGGACAGGCCGCAACTAATGAAAAACTGTTTTTT.

The gene calls are TRBV7-9 and TRBJ1-5; tentative D call: TRBD1 (5 bases). CDR3 length: 14 amino acids. The germline gives CDR1 SEHNR, CDR2 FQNEAQ (reference sequence). V lost 5 bases, J lost 6 bases, and 14 bases lay in between. CDR3 residues: CASSPAGDFQPQHF. The DNA for the CDR3 is TGTGCCAGCAGCCCGGCGGGGGATTTTCAGCCCCAGCATTTT.

The rearrangement uses TRBV7-2 and TRBJ2-7; 9 bases fit TRBD1. The CDR3 has 16 amino acids. Germline CDR1 is SGHTA and CDR2 is FQGNSA. V shed 0 bases and J 3 bases; nucleotides not matched to a gene: 6. The CDR3, as DNA: TGTGCCAGCAGCTTAGCGCAGGGACAGGGTCTCTACGAGCAGTACTTC. Its protein product is CASSLAQGQGLYEQYF.

Here the CDR3 DNA reads TGCGCCAGCAGCCAAGAGCCCGCGGGGGCCAGCTCCTACGAGCAGTACTTC. Residues: CASSQEPAGASSYEQYF. The chain uses TRBV4-3 and TRBJ2-7; the D gene is possibly TRBD2 (7 bases). Per the germline V gene, CDR1 is LGHNA and CDR2 is YSLEER. CDR3 length equals 17 residues. Deletions cut 0 bases from V and 0 bases from J, with 15 bases between.

The chain combines TRBV4-3 with TRBJ1-6, with a possible D match to TRBD1 (5 bases). The CDR3 sequence is 16 residues long. CDR1 is LGHNA, CDR2 YSLEER, per germline. Between the trimmed V and J ends, which lost 0 bases and 14 bases, there was a span of 20 bases. In DNA form, the CDR3 reads TGCGCCAGCAGCCAAGATGGTTCCGTCAGGGAACGATCCCTCCACTTT. Translating it yields CASSQDGSVRERSLHF.

This clone was seen once. The junction does not match germline at one end; this may be a read error. The chain has TRBV18 and TRBJ2-5; the D is unclear. The CDR3 loop spans 12 amino acids. Germline CDR1 is KGHSH and CDR2 is LQKENI. The CDR3 spells CASSVNQETQYF. In nucleotides, the CDR3 is TGTGCCAGCTCGGTAAACCAGGAGACCCAGTACTTC.

The chain couples TRBV20-1 to TRBJ2-1; no clear D gene. Germline values: CDR1 DFQATT, CDR2 SNEGSKA (reference sequence). This CDR3 contains 10 residues. V shed 4 bases and J shed 7 bases, with 5 bases lying between them. The CDR3 DNA sequence: TGCAGTGCTACAAAGAATGAGCAGTTCTTC. Amino acid sequence: CSATKNEQFF.

The genes are TRBV29-1 and TRBJ2-1; D gene ambiguous. The germline CDR1 and CDR2 sequences are SQVTM and ANQGSEA. V gave up 4 bases and J gave up 7 bases, with 17 bases separating them. The CDR3 runs 14 residues. The DNA for the CDR3 is TGCAGCGTTGGTTCCCAAAACCCATTTAATGAGCAGTTCTTC. Its translation: CSVGSQNPFNEQFF.

This clone was recorded many times. The chain employs TRBV19 and TRBJ1-6, with D tentatively TRBD1 (6 bases). Per the germline V gene, CDR1 is LNHDA and CDR2 is SQIVND (reference sequence). The CDR3 totals 13 residues. Trimming pared 7 bases from V and 12 bases from J, leaving 16 bases between. The CDR3 here is CASNTGHQQPLHF. CDR3 DNA sequence: TGTGCCAGTAACACGGGACACCAACAACCCCTCCACTTT.

Ten or more counts support this clone. The V and J genes are TRBV29-1 and TRBJ2-5; 12 bases align to TRBD2. Germline V gene sequence: CDR1 SQVTM, CDR2 ANQGSEA. The junction had 4 bases not matched to a gene; V was cut back by 4 bases and J by 4 bases. CDR3 length: 14 residues. The CDR3 region is CSVAPSGGAETQYF. The CDR3 DNA sequence: TGCAGCGTTGCACCTAGCGGGGGGGCAGAGACCCAGTACTTC.

V is TRBV30 and J is TRBJ1-2, with D possibly TRBD1 on 5 matching bases. Germline lookup yields CDR1 GTSNPN and CDR2 SVGIG (reference sequence). The V end was cut by 3 bases, the J end by 4 bases, with 12 bases between. CDR3 length: 13 amino acids. The CDR3 DNA reads as TGTGCCTGGAGCCCGCAGGGACTCTATGGCTACACCTTC. It encodes CAWSPQGLYGYTF.

This chain links TRBV11-2 with TRBJ1-1; 8 positions agree with TRBD1. The CDR3 covers 14 residues. Germline CDR1 and CDR2: SGHAT and FQNNGV. J was trimmed by 0 bases and V by 7 bases; bases with no gene match: 4. CDR3 nucleotides: TGTGCCAGCAATCAGGGGGCTATGAACACTGAAGCTTTCTTT. Amino acid sequence: CASNQGAMNTEAFF.

The chain recombines TRBV7-2 with TRBJ1-2; 8 bases are a match to TRBD1. CDR3 length equals 15 residues. Trimming took 5 bases from V and 5 from J; bases not matched to a gene: 10. From germline, CDR1 is SGHTA and CDR2 FQGNSA. CDR3 residues: CASSLRQGIGYGYTF. Written as DNA, the CDR3 is TGTGCCAGCAGCCTAAGACAGGGGATAGGGTATGGCTACACCTTC.

The rearrangement links TRBV6-5 to TRBJ1-1, with unresolved D. The germline gives CDR1 MNHEY, CDR2 SVGAGI. The V and J ends lost 5 bases and 5 bases respectively, with 12 bases between them. The CDR3 has 13 amino acids. The CDR3 sequence is CASSEGGRTEAFF. CDR3 bases: TGTGCCAGCAGTGAAGGCGGGAGGACTGAAGCTTTCTTT.

V is TRBV27 and J is TRBJ2-5; D unresolved. Looked up from germline, CDR1 is MNHEY and CDR2 is SMNVEV (reference sequence). The V end was cut by 3 bases, the J end by 5 bases, with 16 bases between. This CDR3 is 15 amino acids long. The CDR3 loop is CASSFLSGGGETQYF. CDR3 sequence (DNA): TGTGCCAGCAGTTTTCTCTCGGGTGGTGGCGAGACCCAGTACTTC.

The gene calls are TRBV5-1 and TRBJ1-5; TRBD1 might be the D (5 bases). The CDR3 is 15 amino acids. The V gene's germline CDR1 is SGHRS and CDR2 YFSETQ. V dropped 4 bases and J dropped 0 bases, with 11 bases sitting between them. The CDR3 region has the DNA TGCGCCAGCAGCGAGCAGGGATATAGCAATCAGCCCCAGCATTTT. Translation gives CASSEQGYSNQPQHF. Drawing the rest from reference TRBV5-1 and TRBJ1-5, the complete variable domain is KAGVTQTPRYLIKTRGQQVTLSCSPISGHRSVSWYQQTPGQGLQFLFEYFSETQRNKGNFPGRFSGRQFSNSRSEMNVSTLELGDSALYLCASSEQGYSNQPQHFGDGTRLSIL.

The V gene is TRBV20-1, the J gene TRBJ2-1; D gene ambiguous. The V and J ends lost 6 bases and 5 bases respectively, with 5 bases between them. The CDR3 consists of 10 residues. Germline assignment: CDR1 DFQATT and CDR2 SNEGSKA (reference sequence). CDR3 in DNA: TGCAGTGCCCAAAACAATGAGCAGTTCTTC. Protein product: CSAQNNEQFF.

Note on this clone: The junction differs from germline at one of its ends, possibly a read error. This rearrangement joins TRBV10-3 to TRBJ1-1; weak D call: TRBD1 (5 bases). Germline CDR1 ENHRY, CDR2 SYGVKD. The CDR3 is 13 residues long. The CDR3: CASRLTVNTEAFF. The CDR3 DNA sequence: TGCGCCAGCAGATTGACAGTGAACACTGAAGCTTTCTTT.